Each of the 32 T cell receptor beta chains below was sequenced from the same sample in a study of T-cell memory formation after mild COVID-19. One entry per CDR3 protein, called by TCRdb with MiXCR from the 5' RACE reads. In the table there are approximately 100,000 distinct CDR3 sequences, approximately 13% of which are singletons. Sequencing was carried out using PBMCs or a T cell subset sorted from them (not recorded which). The source of these receptors is an adult woman who had mild COVID-19 (a few samples of this study predate the infection). Cell type and time point are not known.

In this sample, this clonotype turned up many times. V gene TRBV6-6 combines with J gene TRBJ2-5; D is perhaps TRBD1 or TRBD2 (5 bases each). The germline V gene has CDR1 MNHNY and CDR2 SVGAGI (reference sequence). The CDR3 is 13 residues long. Trimming took 4 bases from V and 5 from J, leaving 11 bases between them. CDR3 protein: CASSWDPRETQYF. DNA of the CDR3: TGTGCCAGCAGTTGGGACCCCCGGGAGACCCAGTACTTC.

This clonotype was seen once. The genes are TRBV9 and TRBJ2-2; no definite D call. CDR1 is SGDLS and CDR2 is YYNGEE in the germline V gene. This CDR3 spans 15 amino acids. V gave up 6 bases and J gave up 0 bases, with 12 bases separating them. The CDR3, as DNA: TGTGCCAGCAAAACAAACCCGTCGAACACCGGGGAGCTGTTTTTT. It codes for CASKTNPSNTGELFF. The whole variable domain, remainder taken from reference TRBV9 and TRBJ2-2, is DSGVTQTPKHLITATGQRVTLRCSPRSGDLSVYWYQQSLDQGLQFLIQYYNGEERAKGNILERFSAQQFPDLHSELNLSSLELGDSALYFCASKTNPSNTGELFFGEGSRLTVL.

At least ten counts were recorded for this clonotype. The rearrangement uses TRBV25-1 and TRBJ2-7; D not certain. Germline lookup yields CDR1 MGHDK and CDR2 SYGVNS. V gave up 6 bases and J gave up 0 bases, with 12 bases separating them. This CDR3 contains 14 residues. CDR3 nucleotide sequence: TGTGCCAGCAGGGGTCCGAGAAGCTCCTACGAGCAGTACTTC. Its protein product is CASRGPRSSYEQYF.

This clonotype was counted many times. V and J are TRBV5-1 and TRBJ2-5; TRBD2 might be the D (5 bases). The CDR3 extends over 11 amino acids. Germline V lookup: CDR1 SGHRS, CDR2 YFSETQ. V shed 7 bases and J shed 7 bases, with 11 bases lying between them. The CDR3 protein is CASFEGGTQYF. The CDR3 nucleotides read TGCGCCAGCTTCGAGGGTGGGACCCAGTACTTC.

The V gene is TRBV3-1, the J gene TRBJ2-7; the match to TRBD1 covers 11 bases. The germline V gene has CDR1 LGHDT and CDR2 YNNKEL (reference sequence). The CDR3 runs to 15 residues. J was trimmed by 3 bases and V by 4 bases; bases with no gene match: 5. The CDR3 DNA follows: TGTGCCAGCAGCCCATGGGGACAGGGGGTCTACGAGCAGTACTTC. Residues: CASSPWGQGVYEQYF.

This clonotype was seen only a few times. This rearrangement joins TRBV15 to TRBJ2-7, with 8 nucleotides matching TRBD2. The CDR3 spans 14 residues. Germline lookup yields CDR1 LNHNV and CDR2 YYDKDF (reference sequence). The junction had 6 bases not matched to a gene; V was cut back by 1 base and J by 7 bases. The CDR3 region has the DNA TGTGCCACCAGCAGAGGAGGCGGGGGGCTGGAGCAGTACTTC. Protein product: CATSRGGGGLEQYF.

The V and J genes are TRBV6-5 and TRBJ2-1; D might be TRBD1 or TRBD2, each matching 5 bases. V dropped 0 bases and J dropped 9 bases, with 9 bases sitting between them. The length of the CDR3 is 13 residues. Germline lookup yields CDR1 MNHEY and CDR2 SVGAGI. The CDR3 DNA reads TGTGCCAGCAGTTACTCCAGGGCGGGTGAGCAGTTCTTC. Protein sequence: CASSYSRAGEQFF.

The chain links TRBV6-4 to TRBJ2-1; 12 bases fit TRBD2. The CDR3 length is 17 residues. Germline lookup yields CDR1 MRHNA and CDR2 SNTAGT. After removal of 4 bases from V and 3 bases from J, the junction contained 7 bases not matched to a gene. The CDR3 sequence is CASSASGRASGYNEQFF. CDR3 DNA: TGTGCCAGCAGTGCTAGCGGGAGGGCCTCTGGCTACAATGAGCAGTTCTTC.

This clonotype showed up just a few times. The chain links TRBV20-1 to TRBJ1-1; 8 bases align to TRBD1. The CDR3 runs 15 residues. V gave up 0 bases and J gave up 4 bases; unmatched junction bases: 7. Germline values: CDR1 DFQATT, CDR2 SNEGSKA (reference sequence). For the CDR3, the DNA is TGCAGTGCTAGAGAGGTGGACAGGGCAGGCACTGAAGCTTTCTTT. Encoded protein: CSAREVDRAGTEAFF.

The J gene is TRBJ1-1, the V gene TRBV9; D may be TRBD1 (5 bases). The CDR3 has 13 amino acids. Trimming took 4 bases from V and 6 from J, leaving 13 bases between them. Germline assignment: CDR1 SGDLS and CDR2 YYNGEE. The DNA for the CDR3 is TGTGCCAGCAGCAGTACTCAGGGAGCTGAAGCTTTCTTT. This encodes CASSSTQGAEAFF. The entire variable domain, with the rest obtained from reference TRBV9 and TRBJ1-1, is as follows: DSGVTQTPKHLITATGQRVTLRCSPRSGDLSVYWYQQSLDQGLQFLIQYYNGEERAKGNILERFSAQQFPDLHSELNLSSLELGDSALYFCASSSTQGAEAFFGQGTRLTVV.

The table lists this clonotype with a few counts. The V call is TRBV5-1, the J call TRBJ2-5; 7 bases align to TRBD1. There are 13 residues in the CDR3. Germline lookup yields CDR1 SGHRS and CDR2 YFSETQ. The J segment lost 4 bases and the V segment lost 4 bases, leaving 4 bases of the junction unmatched. Here the CDR3 reads CASSVYRGETQYF. Written as DNA, the CDR3 is TGCGCCAGCAGCGTGTACAGGGGAGAGACCCAGTACTTC.

This clonotype was seen more than once but under ten times. The chain has TRBV6-6 and TRBJ2-3; 7 positions agree with TRBD2. This CDR3 is 12 amino acids long. The V gene's germline CDR1 is MNHNY and CDR2 SVGAGI (reference sequence). V dropped 6 bases and J dropped 8; count of bases not matched to a gene: 5. CDR3 residues: CASSTRLATQYF. The CDR3 nucleotides read TGTGCCAGCAGCACTCGACTAGCTACGCAGTATTTT.

This clonotype was counted only a few times. The genes are TRBV6-2 or TRBV6-3 and TRBJ1-1, with D uncertain. Germline V gene sequence: CDR1 MNHEY, CDR2 SVGEGT. The CDR3 length is 13 residues. V lost 2 bases and J 10 bases, leaving 14 bases between the germline ends. Here the CDR3 DNA reads TGTGCCAGCAGTTACCCTCCCGGAGGTACAGCTTTCTTT. Its protein is CASSYPPGGTAFF.

The chain carries TRBV23-1 and TRBJ2-1; 11 nucleotides align to TRBD2. TRBV23-1 is filed as an ORF, its function uncertain. The CDR3 spans 15 residues. V shed 8 bases, J shed 4 bases, and the junction held 7 bases outside the gene matches. The CDR3 reads CASRTSGSRYNEQFF. Here the CDR3 DNA reads TGCGCCAGCCGCACTAGCGGGAGTCGGTACAATGAGCAGTTCTTC.

The gene calls are TRBV4-3 and TRBJ2-1, with 10 nucleotides matching TRBD2. Germline V gene sequence: CDR1 LGHNA, CDR2 YSLEER. The junction had 7 bases not matched to a gene; V was cut back by 0 bases and J by 5 bases. This CDR3 comprises 17 residues. CDR3: CASSQERGLAEHNEQFF. The CDR3 nucleotides are TGCGCCAGCAGCCAAGAAAGAGGACTAGCGGAGCACAATGAGCAGTTCTTC.

Many counts were recorded for this clonotype. Sequence at one end of the junction differs from germline and may be a read error. The chain combines TRBV7-6 with TRBJ2-7; D unresolved. Germline CDR1 SGHVS, CDR2 FNYEAQ. This CDR3 contains 12 residues. The CDR3 loop reads CASSLGSTISHF. CDR3 sequence (DNA): TGTGCCAGCAGCTTAGGATCGACCATATCACACTTC.

This chain uses TRBV11-2 with TRBJ2-5; 10 bases line up with TRBD1. V lost 1 base to trimming and J lost 5 bases; unmatched junction nucleotides: 7. Germline V gene lookup returns CDR1 SGHAT and CDR2 FQNNGV. This CDR3 has 16 amino acids. The CDR3 loop reads CASSLVGQGSKETQYF. The DNA for the CDR3 is TGTGCCAGCAGCTTAGTGGGACAGGGGTCCAAGGAGACCCAGTACTTC. The full variable domain, in which reference TRBV11-2 and TRBJ2-5 provide the parts outside the CDR3, is EAGVAQSPRYKIIEKRQSVAFWCNPISGHATLYWYQQILGQGPKLLIQFQNNGVVDDSQLPKDRFSAERLKGVDSTLKIQPAKLEDSAVYLCASSLVGQGSKETQYFGPGTRLLVL.

This clonotype occurred many times. The chain combines TRBV4-1 with TRBJ2-1; no definite D call. Germline lookup yields CDR1 MGHRA and CDR2 YSYEKL. The CDR3 totals 11 residues. V lost 3 bases and J lost 8, with 5 bases in between. CDR3 nucleotides: TGCGCCAGCAGCCATGGCGATGAGCAGTTCTTC. Protein: CASSHGDEQFF.

CDR3 in amino acids: CSATSGSDYEQYF. DNA for the CDR3: TGCAGTGCCACTAGCGGGAGTGATTACGAGCAGTACTTC. This rearrangement joins TRBV20-1 to TRBJ2-7; TRBD2 aligns across 11 bases. The germline V gene encodes CDR1 DFQATT and CDR2 SNEGSKA (reference sequence). The V and J ends lost 6 bases and 4 bases, in that order; junction bases with no gene match: 5. This CDR3 has 13 amino acids.

This sequence joins TRBV27 and TRBJ2-7; tentative D call: TRBD2 (6 bases). The germline V gene has CDR1 MNHEY and CDR2 SMNVEV (reference sequence). The CDR3 contains 13 residues. V was trimmed by 3 bases and J by 6 bases, leaving 12 bases between them. Here the CDR3 reads CASSFVADSEQYF. CDR3 DNA: TGTGCCAGCAGTTTTGTAGCGGATAGCGAGCAGTACTTC.

This clonotype was recorded a few times. V and J are TRBV7-8 and TRBJ2-7; D gene uncertain. The CDR3 contains 12 residues. Germline V lookup: CDR1 SGHVS, CDR2 FQNEAQ. V gave up 4 bases and J gave up 7 bases, with 11 bases separating them. The CDR3 loop is CASSSFPQEQYF. The CDR3, as DNA: TGTGCCAGCAGCTCCTTCCCCCAGGAGCAGTACTTC.

The chain couples TRBV12-3 or TRBV12-4 to TRBJ1-2, with D perhaps TRBD1 (5 bases). The V end was cut by 7 bases, the J end by 3 bases, with 15 bases between. The CDR3 length is 14 residues. This chain's CDR3 is CASTFGTPDYGYTF. CDR3 DNA: TGTGCCAGCACCTTCGGGACTCCTGACTATGGCTACACCTTC.

This clonotype was counted a few times. V usage is TRBV6-5 and J usage is TRBJ1-4; tentative D call: TRBD1 (5 bases). The germline V gene encodes CDR1 MNHEY and CDR2 SVGAGI. V gave up 5 bases and J gave up 14 bases, with 18 bases separating them. This CDR3 spans 13 amino acids. CDR3 amino acids: CASSPGGARGLFF. DNA of the CDR3: TGTGCCAGCAGTCCCGGGGGAGCGCGTGGGCTGTTTTTT.

This clonotype was seen more than once but under ten times. The chain combines TRBV21-1 with TRBJ1-2; the table names TRBD1, a call not compared with the DNA. TRBV21-1 is a documented pseudogene. The CDR3 is 14 amino acids. The CDR3 bases are TGTGCCAGCAGGCGCCCGGACAGCGACTATGGCTACACCTTC. Its translation: CASRRPDSDYGYTF.

In its sample, this clonotype was seen a few times. V gene TRBV24-1 combines with J gene TRBJ1-5; D gene uncertain. The V gene's germline CDR1 is KGHDR and CDR2 SFDVKD. CDR3 length equals 12 residues. V lost 3 bases and J lost 5, with 4 bases in between. The CDR3 DNA follows: TGTGCCACCAGTGATAGGGATCAGCCCCAGCATTTT. Protein: CATSDRDQPQHF.

The chain uses TRBV5-1 and TRBJ1-2, with 8 bases identical to TRBD1. CDR1 SGHRS and CDR2 YFSETQ come from the germline V gene. Germline trimming cut 4 bases from V and 3 bases from J; bases unmatched to any gene: 5. This CDR3 spans 14 amino acids. Here the CDR3 DNA reads TGCGCCAGCAGCCCAGGGGGCACCTACTATGGCTACACCTTC. This translates into CASSPGGTYYGYTF.

In its sample, this clonotype was seen a few times. The chain combines TRBV11-2 with TRBJ2-1; TRBD1 agrees at 12 bases. The CDR3 runs to 15 residues. From germline, CDR1 is SGHAT and CDR2 FQNNGV. The ends lost 4 bases at V and 9 bases at J; junction bases unmatched: 7. In DNA, the CDR3 is TGTGCCAGCAGCTCACCGGGACAGGGGGCTAGTGAGCAGTTCTTC. The encoded protein is CASSSPGQGASEQFF.

The table lists this clonotype with a few counts. The chain uses TRBV18 and TRBJ2-1, with 7 bases that match TRBD2. The CDR3 extends over 16 amino acids. Trimming cost V 1 base and J 0 bases; bases outside gene matches: 3. Germline loops: CDR1 KGHSH, CDR2 LQKENI. In DNA form, the CDR3 reads TGTGCCAGCTCACCACGGGAGGGGCCCTCCTACAATGAGCAGTTCTTC. This gives the protein CASSPREGPSYNEQFF.

This rearrangement joins TRBV27 to TRBJ2-7; 10 positions match TRBD1. Germline lookup yields CDR1 MNHEY and CDR2 SMNVEV (reference sequence). The CDR3 is 13 residues long. With 5 bases clipped from V and 6 bases from J, the junction kept 4 bases outside the gene matches. The CDR3 coding sequence is TGTGCCAGCAGTGTGGGACAGGGGACCGAGCAGTACTTC. This codes for CASSVGQGTEQYF.

Only a few counts were recorded for this clonotype. The CDR3 here is CASTFGDGTLETQYF. In DNA form, the CDR3 reads TGTGCCAGCACCTTCGGGGACGGGACTTTGGAGACCCAGTACTTC. This chain connects TRBV6-5 to TRBJ2-5; possible D gene TRBD2, 6 bases. The CDR3 has 15 residues. Between the trimmed V and J ends, which lost 7 bases and 5 bases, there was a span of 20 bases. CDR1 MNHEY and CDR2 SVGAGI come from the germline V gene.

The V gene is TRBV27, the J gene TRBJ2-3, with D tentatively TRBD2 (6 bases). V lost 6 bases and J 4 bases, leaving 26 bases between the germline ends. The CDR3 extends over 18 amino acids. The germline gives CDR1 MNHEY, CDR2 SMNVEV (reference sequence). The CDR3 DNA reads TGTGCCAGCAGCCCCTTTAGGTTGGGGGGAAGAGTATCAGATACGCAGTATTTT. It yields the protein CASSPFRLGGRVSDTQYF.

Only a few counts were recorded for this clonotype. The chain joins TRBV5-5 to TRBJ2-1; TRBD2 aligns across 8 bases. The germline gives CDR1 SGHKS, CDR2 YYEKEE (reference sequence). Trimming removed 2 bases from V and 4 bases from J; junction bases left unmatched: 5. CDR3 length: 15 amino acids. CDR3 DNA: TGTGCCAGCAGCTTTACTAGCGGCGTTTACAATGAGCAGTTCTTC. Translating it yields CASSFTSGVYNEQFF.